This T cell receptor beta chain was identified during a study of OX40 agonist ivuxolimab in advanced cancers. Repertoires were generated with immunoSEQ multiplex PCR, while TCRdb's copy carries only in-frame clones and drops some. The table lists tens of thousands of clones, about 91% of them singletons. The trim removed 6 bases at V and 0 bases at J, leaving 19 bases unmatched. This CDR3 is built from 20 residues. Per the germline V gene, CDR1 is SQVTM and CDR2 is ANQGSEA. The starting material was CD4+ or CD8+ T cells sorted from blood, obtained in a trial of the OX40 agonist ivuxolimab. This clonotype was sampled from an adult with an advanced solid tumor such as melanoma, head and neck, liver or kidney cancer. The chain is built from TRBV29-1 and TRBJ2-1; 11 nucleotides agree with TRBD2. This CDR3 reads CSVTTYSGLAVQSSYNEQFF. CDR3 nucleotide sequence: TGCAGCGTAACAACTTACTCGGGACTAGCGGTACAAAGCTCCTACAATGAGCAGTTCTTC.